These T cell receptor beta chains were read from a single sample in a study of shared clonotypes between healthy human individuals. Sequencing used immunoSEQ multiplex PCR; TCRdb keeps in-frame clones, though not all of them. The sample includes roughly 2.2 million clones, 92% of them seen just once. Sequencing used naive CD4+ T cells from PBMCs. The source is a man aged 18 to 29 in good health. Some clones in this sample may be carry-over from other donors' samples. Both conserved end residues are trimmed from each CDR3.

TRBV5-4,ASSPWGTGFSPLH
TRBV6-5,ASSSTTGGSYIQY
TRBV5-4,ASSLAFSNQPQH
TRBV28,ASGPPGVKNGYT
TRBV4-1,ASSQVVGLAGTQY
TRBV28,ASSDQGAYTEAF
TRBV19,ASSMGPSNTGELF
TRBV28,ASRLQLFYGYT
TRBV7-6,ASSLTGTGETQY
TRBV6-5,ASSYSTGVQPQH
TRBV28,ASSFTSGLAVGVGETQY
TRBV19,ASSLRSQPQH